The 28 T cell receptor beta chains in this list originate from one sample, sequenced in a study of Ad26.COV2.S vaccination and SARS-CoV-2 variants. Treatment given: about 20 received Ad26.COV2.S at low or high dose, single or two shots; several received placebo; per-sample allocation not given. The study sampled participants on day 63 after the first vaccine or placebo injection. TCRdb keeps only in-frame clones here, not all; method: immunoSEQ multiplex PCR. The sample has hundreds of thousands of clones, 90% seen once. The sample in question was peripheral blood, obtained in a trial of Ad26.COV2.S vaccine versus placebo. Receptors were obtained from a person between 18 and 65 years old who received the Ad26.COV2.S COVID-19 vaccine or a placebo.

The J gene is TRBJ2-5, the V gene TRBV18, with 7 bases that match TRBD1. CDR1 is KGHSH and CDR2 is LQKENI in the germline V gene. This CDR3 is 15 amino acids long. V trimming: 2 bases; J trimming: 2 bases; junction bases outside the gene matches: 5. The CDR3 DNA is TGTGCCAGCTCACCAAATTTGGGACAGCAAGAGACCCAGTACTTC. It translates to CASSPNLGQQETQYF. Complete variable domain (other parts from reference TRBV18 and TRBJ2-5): NAGVMQNPRHLVRRRGQEARLRCSPMKGHSHVYWYRQLPEEGLKFMVYLQKENIIDESGMPKERFSAEFPKEGPSILRIQQVVRGDSAAYFCASSPNLGQQETQYFGPGTRLLVL.

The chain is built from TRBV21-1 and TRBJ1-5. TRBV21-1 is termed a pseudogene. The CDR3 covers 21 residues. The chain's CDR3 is CASNSPGGRGSHPDSNQPQHF. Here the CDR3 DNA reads TGTGCCAGCAACTCCCCGGGGGGGAGGGGCTCCCATCCCGATAGCAATCAGCCCCAGCATTTT.

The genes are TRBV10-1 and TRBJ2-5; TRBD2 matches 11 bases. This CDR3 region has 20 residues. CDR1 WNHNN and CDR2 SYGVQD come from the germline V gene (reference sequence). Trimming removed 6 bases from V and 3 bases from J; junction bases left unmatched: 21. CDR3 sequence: CASRLAGGAGVLAGEETQYF. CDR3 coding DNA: TGCGCCAGCAGATTGGCAGGGGGCGCAGGGGTACTAGCGGGAGAAGAGACCCAGTACTTC.

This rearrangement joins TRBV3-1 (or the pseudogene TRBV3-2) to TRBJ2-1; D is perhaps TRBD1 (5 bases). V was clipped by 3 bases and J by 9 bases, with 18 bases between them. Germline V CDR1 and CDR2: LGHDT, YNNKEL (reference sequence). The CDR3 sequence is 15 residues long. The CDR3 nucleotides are TGTGCCAGCAGCCAGCAGGGTAACTTAGCCCCTGAGCAGTTCTTC. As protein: CASSQQGNLAPEQFF.

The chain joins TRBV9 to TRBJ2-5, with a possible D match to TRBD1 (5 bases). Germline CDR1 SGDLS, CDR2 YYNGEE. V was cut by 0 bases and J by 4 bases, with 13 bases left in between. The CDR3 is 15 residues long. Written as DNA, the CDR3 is TGTGCCAGCAGCGTAGTTTGGGGCTACAGAGAGACCCAGTACTTC. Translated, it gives CASSVVWGYRETQYF.

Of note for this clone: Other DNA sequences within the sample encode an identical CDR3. CDR3 nucleotides: TGCGCCAGCAGCTTGGCCCCGGGACAGACCTACGAGCAGTACTTC. Its protein is CASSLAPGQTYEQYF. The chain recombines TRBV5-1 with TRBJ2-7; the match to TRBD1 covers 7 bases. Germline V gene sequence: CDR1 SGHRS, CDR2 YFSETQ. Trimming took 0 bases from V and 2 from J; bases not matched to a gene: 5. The CDR3 sequence is 15 residues long. Looking up the rest from reference TRBV5-1 and TRBJ2-7 gives the full variable domain: KAGVTQTPRYLIKTRGQQVTLSCSPISGHRSVSWYQQTPGQGLQFLFEYFSETQRNKGNFPGRFSGRQFSNSRSEMNVSTLELGDSALYLCASSLAPGQTYEQYFGPGTRLTVT.

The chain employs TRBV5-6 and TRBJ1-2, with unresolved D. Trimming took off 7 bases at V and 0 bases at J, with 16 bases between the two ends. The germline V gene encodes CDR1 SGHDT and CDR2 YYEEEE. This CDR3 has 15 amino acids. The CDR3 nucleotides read TGTGCCAGCTCCCAGGAGCTAAGAACTAACTATGGCTACACCTTC. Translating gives CASSQELRTNYGYTF.

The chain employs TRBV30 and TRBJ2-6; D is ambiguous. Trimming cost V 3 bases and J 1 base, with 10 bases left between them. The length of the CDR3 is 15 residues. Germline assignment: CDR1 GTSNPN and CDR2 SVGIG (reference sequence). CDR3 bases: TGTGCCTGGAGCCGATGGATATCTGGGGCCAACGTCCTGACTTTC. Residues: CAWSRWISGANVLTF.

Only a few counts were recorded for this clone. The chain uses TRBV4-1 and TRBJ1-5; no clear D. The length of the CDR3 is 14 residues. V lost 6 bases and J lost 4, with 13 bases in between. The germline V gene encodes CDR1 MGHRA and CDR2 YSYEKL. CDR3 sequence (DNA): TGCGCCAGCAGTCCCGGGAAGGGTAATCAGCCCCAGCATTTT. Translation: CASSPGKGNQPQHF.

DNA of the CDR3: TGTGCCAGCTTGGCAACTAATGAAAAACTGTTTTTT. Its translation: CASLATNEKLFF. The J gene is TRBJ1-4, the V gene TRBV2, with D hard to call. With 8 bases removed from V and 0 bases from J, the gap between germline ends came to 4 bases. The germline CDR1 and CDR2 sequences are SNHLY and FYNNEI. The CDR3 contains 12 residues.

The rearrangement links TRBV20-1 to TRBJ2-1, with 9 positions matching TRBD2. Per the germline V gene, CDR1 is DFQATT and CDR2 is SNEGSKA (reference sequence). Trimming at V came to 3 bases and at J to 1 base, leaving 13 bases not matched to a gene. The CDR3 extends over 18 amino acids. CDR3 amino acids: CSASLLAGPAGSYNEQFF. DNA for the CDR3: TGCAGTGCTAGTCTGCTAGCGGGGCCCGCCGGATCCTACAATGAGCAGTTCTTC.

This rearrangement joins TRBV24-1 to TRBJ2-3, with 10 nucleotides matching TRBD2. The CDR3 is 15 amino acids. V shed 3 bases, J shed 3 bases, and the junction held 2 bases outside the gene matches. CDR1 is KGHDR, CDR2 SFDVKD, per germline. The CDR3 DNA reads TGTGCCACCAGTGATAGTAGCGGGAGGACAGATACGCAGTATTTT. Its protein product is CATSDSSGRTDTQYF.

The CDR3 reads CASSLGPSVSTDTQYF. Here the CDR3 DNA reads TGCGCCAGCAGCTTGGGGCCTAGCGTCTCCACAGATACGCAGTATTTT. The chain has TRBV5-1 and TRBJ2-3; possibly TRBD2 for D (6 bases). CDR3 length: 16 residues. Looked up from germline, CDR1 is SGHRS and CDR2 is YFSETQ. The V gene lost 0 bases and the J gene lost 2 bases, with 13 bases spanning the gap.

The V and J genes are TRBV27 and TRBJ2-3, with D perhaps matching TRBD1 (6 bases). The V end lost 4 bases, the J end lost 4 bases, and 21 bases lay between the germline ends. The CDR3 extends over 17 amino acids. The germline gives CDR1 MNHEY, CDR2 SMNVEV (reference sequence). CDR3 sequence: CASSSSLPGVASDTQYF. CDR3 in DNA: TGTGCCAGCAGTTCCTCCCTCCCAGGGGTGGCGTCAGATACGCAGTATTTT.

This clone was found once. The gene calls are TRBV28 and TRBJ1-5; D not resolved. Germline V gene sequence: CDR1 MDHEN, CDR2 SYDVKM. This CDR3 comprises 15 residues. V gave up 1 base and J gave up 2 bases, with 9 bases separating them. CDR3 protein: CASSLSGVGNQPQHF. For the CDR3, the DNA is TGTGCCAGCAGTTTATCCGGGGTCGGCAATCAGCCCCAGCATTTT. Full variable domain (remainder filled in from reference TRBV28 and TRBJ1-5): DVKVTQSSRYLVKRTGEKVFLECVQDMDHENMFWYRQDPGLGLRLIYFSYDVKMKEKGDIPEGYSVSREKKERFSLILESASTNQTSMYLCASSLSGVGNQPQHFGDGTRLSIL.

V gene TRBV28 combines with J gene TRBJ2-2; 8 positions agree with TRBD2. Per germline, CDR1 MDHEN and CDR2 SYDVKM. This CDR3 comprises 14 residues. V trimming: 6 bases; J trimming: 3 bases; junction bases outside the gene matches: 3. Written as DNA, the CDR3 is TGTGCCAGCAGGTCGGGGGGGTACACCGGGGAGCTGTTTTTT. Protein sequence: CASRSGGYTGELFF.

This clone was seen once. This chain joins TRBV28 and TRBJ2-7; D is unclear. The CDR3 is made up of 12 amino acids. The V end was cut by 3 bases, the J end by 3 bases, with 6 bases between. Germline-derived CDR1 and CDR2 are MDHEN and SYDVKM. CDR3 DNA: TGTGCCAGCAGTTTTTCAGACTACGAGCAGTACTTC. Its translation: CASSFSDYEQYF. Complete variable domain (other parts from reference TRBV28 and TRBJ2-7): DVKVTQSSRYLVKRTGEKVFLECVQDMDHENMFWYRQDPGLGLRLIYFSYDVKMKEKGDIPEGYSVSREKKERFSLILESASTNQTSMYLCASSFSDYEQYFGPGTRLTVT.

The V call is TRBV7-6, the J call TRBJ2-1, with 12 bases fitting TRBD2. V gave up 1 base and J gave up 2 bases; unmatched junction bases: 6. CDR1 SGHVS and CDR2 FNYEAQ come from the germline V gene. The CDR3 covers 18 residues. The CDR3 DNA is TGTGCCAGCAGCTTAGGGACTAGCGGGATAATGACCTACAATGAGCAGTTCTTC. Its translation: CASSLGTSGIMTYNEQFF.

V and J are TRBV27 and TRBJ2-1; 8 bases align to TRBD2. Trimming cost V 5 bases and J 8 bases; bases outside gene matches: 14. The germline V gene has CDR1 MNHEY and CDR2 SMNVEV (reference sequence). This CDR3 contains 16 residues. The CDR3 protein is CASSAIAGRPVDEQFF. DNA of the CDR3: TGTGCCAGCAGTGCCATAGCGGGGAGACCTGTGGATGAGCAGTTCTTC.

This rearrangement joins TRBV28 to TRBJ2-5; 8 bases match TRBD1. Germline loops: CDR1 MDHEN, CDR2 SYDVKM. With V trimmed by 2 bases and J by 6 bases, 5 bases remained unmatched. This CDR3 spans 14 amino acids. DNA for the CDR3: TGTGCCAGCAGTTTAAGCACAGGGGGAAAGACCCAGTACTTC. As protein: CASSLSTGGKTQYF.

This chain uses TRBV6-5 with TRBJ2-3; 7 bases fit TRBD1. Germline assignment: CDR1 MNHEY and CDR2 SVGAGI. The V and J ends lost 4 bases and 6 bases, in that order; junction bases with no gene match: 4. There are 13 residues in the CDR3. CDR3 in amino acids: CASSLRGRDTQYF. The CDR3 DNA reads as TGTGCCAGCAGTTTAAGGGGGCGGGATACGCAGTATTTT.

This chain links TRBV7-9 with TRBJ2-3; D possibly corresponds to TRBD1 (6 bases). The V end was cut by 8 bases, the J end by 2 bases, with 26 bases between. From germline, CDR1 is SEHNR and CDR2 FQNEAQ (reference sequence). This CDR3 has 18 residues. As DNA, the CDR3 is TGTGCCAGCGGTCCCTTTAACGCCCTCCGGGACACCACAGATACGCAGTATTTT. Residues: CASGPFNALRDTTDTQYF.

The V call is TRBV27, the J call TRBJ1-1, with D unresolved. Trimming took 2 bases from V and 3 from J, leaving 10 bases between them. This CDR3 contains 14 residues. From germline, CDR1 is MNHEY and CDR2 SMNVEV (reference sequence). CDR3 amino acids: CASSLKGGDTEAFF. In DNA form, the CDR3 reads TGTGCCAGCAGTTTAAAGGGTGGGGACACTGAAGCTTTCTTT.

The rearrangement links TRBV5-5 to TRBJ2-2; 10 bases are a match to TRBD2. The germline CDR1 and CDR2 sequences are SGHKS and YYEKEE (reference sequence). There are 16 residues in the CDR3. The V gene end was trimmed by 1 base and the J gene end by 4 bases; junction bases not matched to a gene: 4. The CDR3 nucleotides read TGTGCCAGCAGCTTGCTCAGCGGGAGGGCCACCGGGGAGCTGTTTTTT. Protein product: CASSLLSGRATGELFF.

The CDR3 DNA is TGTGCCAGCAGTGAGGGCACTGAAGCTTTCTTT. Encoded protein: CASSEGTEAFF. The V and J genes are TRBV6-1 and TRBJ1-1; no clear D. This CDR3 has 11 residues. CDR1 is MNHNS and CDR2 is SASEGT in the germline V gene. V was clipped by 3 bases and J by 4 bases, with 3 bases between them.

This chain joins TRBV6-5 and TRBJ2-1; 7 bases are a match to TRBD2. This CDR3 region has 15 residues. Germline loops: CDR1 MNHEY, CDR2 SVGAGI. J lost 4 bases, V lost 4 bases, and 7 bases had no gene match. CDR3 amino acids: CASSSYSGQYNEQFF. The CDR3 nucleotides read TGTGCCAGCAGTTCCTATAGCGGGCAATACAATGAGCAGTTCTTC.

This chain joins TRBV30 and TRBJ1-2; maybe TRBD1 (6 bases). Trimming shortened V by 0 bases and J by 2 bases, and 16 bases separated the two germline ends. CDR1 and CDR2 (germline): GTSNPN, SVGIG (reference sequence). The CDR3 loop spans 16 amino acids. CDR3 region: CAWSVYGGRENYGYTF. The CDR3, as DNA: TGTGCCTGGAGTGTCTACGGGGGCAGGGAGAACTATGGCTACACCTTC.

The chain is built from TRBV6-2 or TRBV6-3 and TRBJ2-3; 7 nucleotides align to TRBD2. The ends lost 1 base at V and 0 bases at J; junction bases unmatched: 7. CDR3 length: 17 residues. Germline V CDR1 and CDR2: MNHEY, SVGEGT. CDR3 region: CASSYFLGSGSTDTQYF. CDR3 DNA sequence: TGTGCCAGCAGTTACTTTCTGGGTAGCGGGAGCACAGATACGCAGTATTTT.